The entry below describes one T cell receptor beta chain. Its specificity is not known. The CDR3 consists of 19 residues. The ends lost 4 bases at V and 2 bases at J; junction bases unmatched: 15. As to time point: pre-treatment sample, taken before nivolumab and TIL therapy. The libraries were made with immunoSEQ v3. Each library reached 2 million or so read pairs, or 5-6 million at deep level. The assay was immunoSEQ multiplex PCR, and TCRdb's table has in-frame clones only and misses some. Seen here are fewer than 40,000 clones, about 70% observed once, and the top ten hold 2.5% to 3%. The data stem from a study of TIL therapy for anti-PD-1-resistant metastatic lung cancer. The wider study: Half of patients were current or former smokers. Tumors carried a median 1.5 non-synonymous mutations per megabase. Points from the study as a whole: TIL clonotype persistence in blood showed no apparent association with response.

This receptor was identified in a woman aged 30 to 85 with non-small cell lung cancer. The sequencing here drew on blood, taken at baseline. The chain carries TRBV5-3 and TRBJ2-1, with 10 bases matching TRBD2. TRBV5-3 is placed among ORFs of uncertain function. This CDR3 reads CARSPRTSGTGPPYNEQFF. The CDR3 DNA reads TGTGCCAGAAGCCCAAGAACTAGCGGGACGGGCCCCCCCTACAATGAGCAGTTCTTC.